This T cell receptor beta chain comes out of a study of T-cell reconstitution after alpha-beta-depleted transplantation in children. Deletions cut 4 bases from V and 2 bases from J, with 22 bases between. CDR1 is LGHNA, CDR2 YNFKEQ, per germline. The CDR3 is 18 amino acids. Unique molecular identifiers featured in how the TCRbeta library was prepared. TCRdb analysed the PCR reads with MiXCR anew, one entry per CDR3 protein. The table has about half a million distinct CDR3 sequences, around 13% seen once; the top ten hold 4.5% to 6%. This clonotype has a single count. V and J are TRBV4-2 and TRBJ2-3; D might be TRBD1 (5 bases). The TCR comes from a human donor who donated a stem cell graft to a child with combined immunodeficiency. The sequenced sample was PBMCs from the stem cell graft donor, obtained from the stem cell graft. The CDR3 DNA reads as TGTGCCAGCAGCCTAATCCCAGGGATAGGCTACACCACAGATACGCAGTATTTT. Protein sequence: CASSLIPGIGYTTDTQYF.